The rows below give T cell receptor beta chains drawn from one sample of a study of T cell responses to AZD1222 COVID-19 vaccine. The data were produced by immunoSEQ multiplex PCR, yet TCRdb's version contains in-frame clones alone and is incomplete. In the table there are 80,000 to 90,000 clones, 70% to 90% of which are singletons. Material: peripheral blood, obtained on day 0 of MenACWY control vaccination. The receptors come from an adult in good health. Both conserved end residues are part of each CDR3.

v_call,j_call,cdr3_aa
TRBV28,TRBJ1-2,CASSLGGPANYGYTF
TRBV6-5,TRBJ2-2,CATKRDAGELFF
TRBV4-3,TRBJ2-3,CASSQDRGRTDTQYF
TRBV29-1,TRBJ1-1,CSATVGRAEAFF
TRBV30,TRBJ1-1,CAWVLVLNTEAFF
TRBV28,TRBJ1-3,CASRPTGGRGNTIYF
TRBV5-1,TRBJ2-3,CASSLGLRSDTQYF
TRBV10-3,TRBJ2-3,CAISESTDTQYF
TRBV5-4,TRBJ2-5,CASSFWGQGEETQYF
TRBV10-1,TRBJ2-7,CASSEGGSDEQYF
TRBV28,TRBJ1-6,CASSSYSPLHF
TRBV29-1,TRBJ1-1,CTIRAPNTEAFF
TRBV6-5,TRBJ2-7,CASSYLGQGREYEQYF
TRBV24-1,TRBJ2-5,CATSEGPETQYF
TRBV19,TRBJ1-5,CASRLTGYNQPQHF
TRBV15,TRBJ1-6,CATSRDPPLHF
TRBV30,TRBJ2-7,CAWSPGGGPSYEQYF
TRBV6-1,TRBJ1-6,CASSEKVEGSPLHF
TRBV5-1,TRBJ2-7,CASSFESVSAHEQYF
TRBV30,TRBJ1-2,CAWSLGPGDYGYTF
TRBV10-1,TRBJ1-5,CASSANMNQPQHF
TRBV9,TRBJ2-1,CASSVSLFGNEQFF
TRBV29-1,TRBJ1-2,CSVVRGDYGYTF
TRBV5-1,TRBJ2-1,CASSLDAGGYNEQFF
TRBV10-3,TRBJ1-2,CAIRGGADYGYTF
TRBV4-2,TRBJ2-7,CASSQDLAAYEQYF
TRBV7-9,TRBJ2-3,CASSPFYISSTDTQYF
TRBV28,TRBJ1-5,CASLTGYGNQPQHF
TRBV7-2,TRBJ1-1,CASSPGQGAYTEAFF
TRBV28,TRBJ2-3,CASIQTPGQGGTDTQYF
TRBV30,TRBJ1-4,CAWSEGLTGDNEKLFF
TRBV7-2,TRBJ2-1,CASSFWGNEQFF
TRBV19,TRBJ1-1,CASSKTEGWRNTEAFF
TRBV9,TRBJ2-2,CASSASGSSGELFF
TRBV6-2/TRBV6-3,TRBJ1-2,CASSYRGFGYTF
TRBV28,TRBJ2-3,CASAQGGSGSEVTDTQYF
TRBV11-2,TRBJ2-5,CASSTLDRVGETQYF
TRBV7-3,TRBJ1-2,CASSPSPNYGYTF
TRBV20-1,TRBJ2-5,CSARFGETQYF